These T cell receptor beta chains were read from a single sample in a study of cytomegalovirus exposure and HLA in healthy donors. Assay used: immunoSEQ multiplex PCR; TCRdb lists only in-frame clones, some missing. The sample yields 85,000 to 120,000 clones, around 60% seen once. The sample consisted of PBMCs. The receptors were gathered from a human donor in good health. Each CDR3 is given with its conserved first and last residue. The D gene is left open where the match is weak. Where a row states a size, it is once, few, many or the class of an expanded clone; other rows omit it.

clone_size d_call j_call v_call cdr3_nt cdr3_aa
. . TRBJ1-1 TRBV5-1 TGCGCCAGCAGCTTGGACCTAAACACTGAAGCTTTCTTT CASSLDLNTEAFF
few . TRBJ2-3 TRBV2 TGTGCCAGCGGGCTAGGAGGAGATACGCAGTATTTT CASGLGGDTQYF
. . TRBJ1-2 TRBV30 TGTGCCCGGCGCGGGGGCCGGTTGGGCTACACCTTC CARRGGRLGYTF
. TRBD2 TRBJ2-1 TRBV4-1 TGCGCCAGCAGCCAAGCTAGCGGGTACGAGCAGTTCTTC CASSQASGYEQFF
once TRBD1 TRBJ2-1 TRBV29-1 TGCAGCGTTGTAGGGGGGCTGCCAGGGGGCTTTCGACTAGGCCTTAACAATGAGCAGTTCTTC CSVVGGLPGGFRLGLNNEQFF
. TRBD2 TRBJ2-1 TRBV19 TGTGCCAGTAGTTATCAGCGGGAGGGACGGAATGAGCAGTTCTTC CASSYQREGRNEQFF
. TRBD2 TRBJ2-7 TRBV27 TGTGCCAGCAGTTTAAGTTTCCCGGGAGGCTCCTACGAGCAGTACTTC CASSLSFPGGSYEQYF
. TRBD2 TRBJ2-5 TRBV28 TGTGCCAGCAGTTTACTAGCGGGAGGGGGCGATCGAGAGACCCAGTACTTC CASSLLAGGGDRETQYF
. . TRBJ1-1 TRBV18 TGTGCCAGCTCACCAGGGCCGTCGAACACTGAAGCTTTCTTT CASSPGPSNTEAFF
. . TRBJ2-1 TRBV6-6 TGTGCCAGCACCGAGACACCATCCTACAATGAGCAGTTCTTC CASTETPSYNEQFF
. . TRBJ2-1 TRBV19 TGTACCCTATACAGGTTAAGGCTGTTCTTC CTLYRLRLFF
once . TRBJ1-4 TRBV28 TGTGCCAGCAGTTCCGACAGCCTTCATGATGAAAAACTGTTTTTT CASSSDSLHDEKLFF
. . TRBJ2-7 TRBV28 TGTGCCAGCAGTTCCCCTTCCCCTAGCAGCAACGAGCAGTACTTC CASSSPSPSSNEQYF
. . TRBJ2-7 TRBV5-1 TGCGCCAGCAGCTTGGCGGCGGGACAGCCGAACGTCTACGAGCAGTACTTC CASSLAAGQPNVYEQYF
. TRBD2 TRBJ2-5 TRBV30 TGTGCCTGGAGCGGCCTGCGGGAGGGAGAGACCCAGTACTTC CAWSGLREGETQYF
medium-sized . TRBJ2-7 TRBV5-1 TGCGCCAGCAGCTCTTCCTACAGGGTAGCCGAGCAGTACTTC CASSSSYRVAEQYF
. TRBD1 TRBJ1-2 TRBV5-4 TGTGCCAGCAGCCCGACAGGGGGAAGGGGGGGCTACACCTTC CASSPTGGRGGYTF
. . TRBJ1-5 TRBV30 TGTGCCTGGACGAAAAATGGACAGAATAGCAATCAGCCCCAGCATTTT CAWTKNGQNSNQPQHF
few TRBD1 TRBJ1-1 TRBV7-6 TGTGCCAGCAGCTCCGGACAGGGCGAAGCTTTCTTT CASSSGQGEAFF
. TRBD2 TRBJ2-7 TRBV6-5 TGTGCCAGCAGTTTAGCGGGACATGCCTACGAGCAGTACTTC CASSLAGHAYEQYF
. . TRBJ2-3 TRBV4-1 TGCGCCAGCAGCCAAGGGGCTAGTCGGGGGGATACGCAGTATTTT CASSQGASRGDTQYF
. . TRBJ2-5 TRBV1 TGCACCCTCCCGTTGCGGGAGAGCAAAGAGACCCAGTACTTC CTLPLRESKETQYF